Below, 21 T cell receptor beta chains from the same sample are listed, as sequenced in a study of post-analysis software for immune sequencing data. General study findings and limits: Comparison of patients with controls showed 4 to 6 TRBV segments more frequent in patients, TRBV5-6, TRBV5-1 and TRBV20-1 among them.

Their antigens remain unidentified. Researchers reported that TCR beta cDNA libraries carried unique molecular identifiers. MiXCR, run by TCRdb on the PCR reads, gives a single entry per CDR3 protein. The sample carries fewer than 900,000 distinct CDR3 sequences, 46% recorded once. Sequencing input: blood. Receptor source: a girl aged 10 to 17 with multiple sclerosis.

This chain uses TRBV6-5 with TRBJ2-7, with 7 bases matching TRBD1. The CDR3 loop spans 15 amino acids. V gave up 4 bases and J gave up 3 bases; unmatched junction bases: 9. Germline values: CDR1 MNHEY, CDR2 SVGAGI. CDR3: CASSSSGQNNYEQYF. In DNA, the CDR3 is TGTGCCAGCAGTTCCTCGGGACAGAATAACTACGAGCAGTACTTC.

The gene calls are TRBV24-1 and TRBJ2-7; 10 bases are a match to TRBD1. J lost 2 bases, V lost 3 bases, and 6 bases had no gene match. Germline V gives CDR1 KGHDR, CDR2 SFDVKD. The CDR3 contains 16 residues. The CDR3 here is CATSDGPGQGTYEQYF. The CDR3 DNA follows: TGTGCCACCAGTGATGGCCCGGGACAGGGGACCTACGAGCAGTACTTC.

The genes are TRBV29-1 and TRBJ2-4, with 13 nucleotides matching TRBD2. The last part of the DNA fits TRBJ2-7 better; the J call may be wrong. Looked up from germline, CDR1 is SQVTM and CDR2 is ANQGSEA. The CDR3 has 17 amino acids. As DNA, the CDR3 is TGCAGCGTCGCCGGGACACCAGGACTAGCGGGAGTCAACGAGCAGTACTTC. This translates into CSVAGTPGLAGVNEQYF.

J is TRBJ2-2 and V is TRBV6-2 or TRBV6-3; the D is unclear. The V end lost 4 bases, the J end lost 1 base, and 4 bases lay between the germline ends. CDR3 length equals 13 residues. Germline CDR1 reads MNHEY; CDR2 reads SVGEGT. The DNA of the CDR3 is TGTGCCAGCAGTTCTTGGAACACCGGGGAGCTGTTTTTT. It is translated as CASSSWNTGELFF.

V and J are TRBV7-8 and TRBJ2-5; weak D call: TRBD1 (5 bases). V shed 4 bases and J shed 5 bases, with 14 bases lying between them. CDR3 size: 14 residues. Per germline, CDR1 SGHVS and CDR2 FQNEAQ. CDR3 nucleotides: TGTGCCAGCAGCTGGCGCGAGGCAGGGGAGACCCAGTACTTC. It specifies CASSWREAGETQYF. Based on the CDR3 plus reference TRBV7-8 and TRBJ2-5, the full variable domain is GAGVSQSPRYKVAKRGQDVALRCDPISGHVSLFWYQQALGQGPEFLTYFQNEAQLDKSGLPSDRFFAERPEGSVSTLKIQRTQQEDSAVYLCASSWREAGETQYFGPGTRLLVL.

This chain connects TRBV6-5 to TRBJ2-7; maybe TRBD1 (5 bases). The CDR3 has 14 residues. Deletions cut 3 bases from V and 2 bases from J, with 11 bases between. Germline V gene sequence: CDR1 MNHEY, CDR2 SVGAGI. The CDR3 DNA follows: TGTGCCAGCAGTTATGGCAGGGTGGCCTACGAGCAGTACTTC. Protein: CASSYGRVAYEQYF.

To note about this clonotype: This may arise from a read error, as a much more abundant clone is one base away. This chain links TRBV29-1 with TRBJ2-1; a weak D match, TRBD2 (5 bases). This CDR3 has 15 residues. Germline CDR1 and CDR2: SQVTM and ANQGSEA. CDR3 loop: CGVEGGSDSRYEQFF. Here the CDR3 DNA reads TGCGGCGTTGAAGGAGGTAGCGACTCAAGGTATGAGCAGTTCTTC.

The chain carries TRBV12-3 or TRBV12-4 and TRBJ2-7; TRBD1 matches at 8 bases. The CDR3 extends over 15 amino acids. After removal of 6 bases from V and 3 bases from J, the junction contained 10 bases not matched to a gene. The chain's CDR3 is CASRITGTGYYEQYF. The CDR3 DNA reads TGTGCCAGCAGGATTACCGGGACAGGCTACTACGAGCAGTACTTC.

The chain joins TRBV10-2 to TRBJ2-1, with a possible D match to TRBD2 (6 bases). Per germline, CDR1 WSHSY and CDR2 SAAADI. The V end was cut by 6 bases, the J end by 0 bases, with 9 bases between. This CDR3 has 14 residues. The CDR3 loop is CASRRELSYNEQFF. CDR3 bases: TGCGCCAGCAGGCGGGAACTCTCCTACAATGAGCAGTTCTTC.

The genes are TRBV3-1 and TRBJ2-7; TRBD2 aligns across 8 bases. The germline CDR1 and CDR2 sequences are LGHDT and YNNKEL (reference sequence). Germline trimming cut 1 base from V and 0 bases from J; bases unmatched to any gene: 2. The CDR3 is 15 residues long. The CDR3 DNA reads as TGTGCCAGCAGCCAAGCAGCGGGAGCCTCCTACGAGCAGTACTTC. It specifies CASSQAAGASYEQYF.

There are a few counts of this clonotype. The CDR3 nucleotides read TGCAGCGTTAGGGGGGGTTTGACTTCCCTTGGAAAACTGTTTTTT. Protein sequence: CSVRGGLTSLGKLFF. The chain is built from TRBV29-1 and TRBJ1-4, with a possible D match to TRBD1 (6 bases). The CDR3 length is 15 residues. V dropped 5 bases and J dropped 10 bases, with 23 bases sitting between them. Germline CDR1 is SQVTM and CDR2 is ANQGSEA.

The chain carries TRBV5-1 and TRBJ1-1, with D tentatively TRBD1 (6 bases). Per the germline V gene, CDR1 is SGHRS and CDR2 is YFSETQ. V was shortened by 2 bases and J by 3 bases, with 14 bases between the two germline ends. CDR3 length: 15 residues. The DNA of the CDR3 is TGCGCCAGCAGCTTCGGTAGGGCAGGGGACACTGAAGCTTTCTTT. Protein product: CASSFGRAGDTEAFF. The whole variable domain, remainder taken from reference TRBV5-1 and TRBJ1-1, is KAGVTQTPRYLIKTRGQQVTLSCSPISGHRSVSWYQQTPGQGLQFLFEYFSETQRNKGNFPGRFSGRQFSNSRSEMNVSTLELGDSALYLCASSFGRAGDTEAFFGQGTRLTVV.

The chain is built from TRBV29-1 and TRBJ2-7, with 9 bases matching TRBD2. The CDR3 contains 14 residues. CDR1 is SQVTM, CDR2 ANQGSEA, per germline. V dropped 7 bases and J dropped 7; count of bases not matched to a gene: 14. The DNA of the CDR3 is TGCAGCGCCATAACACCGGGACTAGCTGGGGAGCAGTACTTC. As protein: CSAITPGLAGEQYF.

The chain couples TRBV5-1 to TRBJ2-1; TRBD1 agrees at 7 bases. The better agreement between TRBJ2-7 and the DNA end casts doubt on the J call. This CDR3 contains 15 residues. Germline values: CDR1 SGHRS, CDR2 YFSETQ. In nucleotides, the CDR3 is TGCGCCAGCAGCTTGGGGACAGGTTGGGCTTCCGAGCAGTACTTC. Encoded protein: CASSLGTGWASEQYF.

V gene TRBV28 combines with J gene TRBJ2-1; TRBD2 aligns across 7 bases. This CDR3 spans 15 amino acids. Looked up from germline, CDR1 is MDHEN and CDR2 is SYDVKM. Trimming at V came to 2 bases and at J to 8 bases, leaving 9 bases not matched to a gene. In DNA form, the CDR3 reads TGTGCCAGCAGTTTAGTGGGGAGCGGGATAGATGAGCAGTTCTTC. Translating gives CASSLVGSGIDEQFF.

The chain is built from TRBV5-1 and TRBJ2-3; possibly TRBD2 for D (5 bases). Trimming stripped 1 base from V and 1 base from J, with 7 bases between. This CDR3 has 14 amino acids. Germline V gives CDR1 SGHRS, CDR2 YFSETQ. The CDR3 DNA follows: TGCGCCAGCAGCTTGACGAGGGGCACAGATACGCAGTATTTT. It translates to CASSLTRGTDTQYF.

The chain couples TRBV9 to TRBJ1-4; possibly TRBD1 for D (5 bases). This CDR3 contains 15 residues. Germline CDR1 and CDR2: SGDLS and YYNGEE. V lost 4 bases, J lost 2 bases, and 12 bases lay in between. CDR3 region: CASSRGGSTNEKLFF. CDR3 in DNA: TGTGCCAGCAGCCGCGGGGGATCTACTAATGAAAAACTGTTTTTT.

In this sample, this clonotype turned up once. The V gene is TRBV25-1, the J gene TRBJ2-1, with TRBD2 matching over 9 bases. V was pared by 6 bases and J by 6 bases, with 12 bases of the junction left unmatched. CDR1 MGHDK and CDR2 SYGVNS come from the germline V gene. This CDR3 comprises 16 residues. DNA of the CDR3: TGTGCCAGCAGGATTCAGGCTAGCGGGACCTGCAATGAGCAGTTCTTC. Translating gives CASRIQASGTCNEQFF.

This clonotype was picked up one time. This rearrangement joins TRBV12-3 or TRBV12-4 to TRBJ2-7; 8 nucleotides line up with TRBD1. The junction had 7 bases not matched to a gene; V was cut back by 4 bases and J by 5 bases. CDR3 size: 14 residues. As DNA, the CDR3 is TGTGCCAGCAGTTCGGCACAACAGGGGGACGAGCAGTACTTC. This encodes CASSSAQQGDEQYF.

The CDR3 is CASSFPDALSSGNIQYF. The CDR3 region has the DNA TGTGCCAGCAGTTTTCCCGACGCTTTGTCCTCGGGCAACATTCAGTACTTC. This chain uses TRBV6-2 or TRBV6-3 with TRBJ2-7, with unresolved D. The J call could be wrong; TRBJ2-4 is a better fit for the DNA end. This CDR3 spans 17 amino acids. From germline, CDR1 is MNHEY and CDR2 SVGEGT.

The rearrangement uses TRBV11-2 and TRBJ1-5, with 7 bases aligning to TRBD1. The CDR3 has 16 amino acids. Germline-derived CDR1 and CDR2 are SGHAT and FQNNGV. J lost 0 bases, V lost 5 bases, and 7 bases had no gene match. For the CDR3, the DNA is TGTGCCAGCAGCAAAACACAGGGGTATAGCAATCAGCCCCAGCATTTT. This translates into CASSKTQGYSNQPQHF.